The source of this TCR beta chain is a study of shared clonotypes between healthy human individuals (dated by TCRdb to about 2020). Regarding the research as a whole: Three men and two women, aged 18 to 49 years, made up the cohort. For each donor, CD4 naive and CD4 memory were each run on three plates, CD8 naive on two plates, and CD8 memory on one plate. Between about 0.94 and 10 billion PBMCs per donor were obtained by leukapheresis. To increase sequencing depth and limit assay-specific biases, different laboratories used diverse techniques to prepare libraries and sequence TCR repertoires. Blood TCR repertoires of four to six healthy adults were deeply sequenced to estimate repertoire size and the extent of clonotype sharing between individuals.

Concerning this clone itself: Its specific antigen is unknown. No much larger clone exists at a distance of one base, and base qualities are not known.

CD8 naive samples consisted of CD45RO-negative cells that were positively selected for CCR7, yielding a CD45RA+CCR7+ population without TemRA cells. The donors were healthy, HIV-negative adults with no recently reported acute infections or vaccinations. Every donor was a Caucasian adult residing in Nashville, Tennessee, USA. After blood collection by leukapheresis, PBMCs were isolated using Ficoll-Histopaque density gradient centrifugation and then cryopreserved in the vapor phase of liquid nitrogen. Analytical flow cytometry was used to check the purity and quantity of every magnetically sorted T cell population. Each sorted fraction had its genomic DNA isolated and then quantified by UV absorbance on a Nanodrop 2000c. Broader findings and caveats from the paper: Estimated clonotype richness was generally larger for naive than for memory subsets. Even with the large sequencing depth, rarefaction of the sorted-subset datasets indicated that sequencing was incomplete. Approximately 4.8% of naive CD4, around 3.5% of naive CD8, 2% to 2.5% of memory CD4, and 0.35% to 0.5% of memory CD8 clonotypes were shared across several donors. Compared with non-shared clonotypes, clonotypes shared by all four sorted-subset donors had higher generation probabilities. Pairwise subsampling led to the expectation that sequencing depth would affect the degree of clonotype sharing among donors. Sampling was limited to blood, and TCR repertoires in tissue likely differ from TCR repertoires in blood. Because the study included a small number of donors, the genetic and exposure-history diversity represented was limited.

Using the deep immunoSEQ assay, multiplex PCR amplified TCR CDR3 regions from genomic DNA. Extracted genomic DNA from each cell subset was spread evenly across all wells of several immunoSEQ 96-well plates, with each plate serving as a replicate. Each replicate PCR for sorted subsets received about 200 ng genomic DNA, equal to about 30,000 T cell genomes. The purified libraries were quantified using a Qubit 3.0 fluorometer, sized with a Bioanalyzer 2100, and then quantified again using the KAPA Library Quantification kit. Each immunoSEQ 96-well plate was sequenced on its own single-read 150-cycle Illumina NextSeq 550 flow cell. The authors' analysis ran thus. Because the immunoSEQ output held only junctional sequences and lacked quality scores, the filtering could not match the filtering applied to full-length reads. Sequences were annotated with PyIR, a Python wrapper for IgBLAST v1.9, and V/J genes and CDR3 were assigned using IMGT germline references. Reads were removed for weak V/J assignments (E-value above 1e-6), missing CDR3, stop codons, out-of-frame junctions, or ambiguous translated residues. V3J clonotypes were defined as sequences sharing an identical inferred V gene, J gene, and CDR3 amino acid sequence. To compute the percentage overlap between repertoires, the number of shared unique clonotypes was divided by the size of the smaller repertoire. Three approaches were used to assess repertoire richness: RTK rarefaction, the Chao1 estimator, and Recon v2.1 estimates of unobserved clonotypes. For all TCRbeta clonotypes obtained by the gDNA method from several donors, generation probabilities were computed with OLGA. As stored in TCRdb, this immuneACCESS dataset retains in-frame rearrangements with V and J assigned. A fraction of the clones does not appear; measured against another copy, unresolved V genes explain less than half of the discrepancy, and the remainder lacks a known reason. The DNA gave D and trimming, while V, J and clone size come from that table. This sample holds roughly 1,800,000 clones; over 85% were observed only once. The ten largest clones take up approximately 1.2% of the sample.

This receptor was obtained from a man aged 18 to 35 in good health. Specimen: naive CD8+ T cells sorted from blood. In the paper's terms, the cell subset or site label means: CD45RA+CCR7+.

The nucleotides read TGTGCCAGCAGTTACTCGGGGCAGGGCGGTTCACCCCTCCACTTT. It encodes CASSYSGQGGSPLHF. The sequence is built from TRBV6-6 and TRBJ1-6; TRBD1 could be the D gene, as 5 bases match. CDR1 and CDR2, looked up from the germline V gene (reference sequence), are MNHNY and SVGAGI. V and J are truncated by 0 bases and 9 bases respectively, leaving an intervening sequence of 12 bases. The CDR3 runs 15 residues from the cysteine to the phenylalanine. The kept DNA is CDR3 alone, 45 bases in frame from the first base.